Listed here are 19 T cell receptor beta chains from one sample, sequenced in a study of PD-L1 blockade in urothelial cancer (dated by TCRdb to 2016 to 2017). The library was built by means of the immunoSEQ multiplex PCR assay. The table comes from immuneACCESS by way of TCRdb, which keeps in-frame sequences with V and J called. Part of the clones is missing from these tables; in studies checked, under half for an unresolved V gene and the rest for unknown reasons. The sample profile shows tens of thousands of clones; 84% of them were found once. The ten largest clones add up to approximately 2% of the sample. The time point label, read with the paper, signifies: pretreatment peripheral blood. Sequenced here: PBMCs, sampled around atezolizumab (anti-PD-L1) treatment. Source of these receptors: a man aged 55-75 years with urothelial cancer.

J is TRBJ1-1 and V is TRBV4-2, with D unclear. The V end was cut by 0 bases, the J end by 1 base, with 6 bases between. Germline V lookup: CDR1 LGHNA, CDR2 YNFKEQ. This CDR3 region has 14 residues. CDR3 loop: CASSQDFGNTEAFF. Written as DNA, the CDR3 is TGTGCCAGCAGCCAAGATTTCGGGAACACTGAAGCTTTCTTT.

The DNA of the CDR3 is TGTGCCAGCAGCCACTCTAGCGGGGACCCGGGGGAGACCCAGTACTTC. As protein: CASSHSSGDPGETQYF. The V gene is TRBV4-2, the J gene TRBJ2-5; TRBD2 aligns across 9 bases. Looked up from germline, CDR1 is LGHNA and CDR2 is YNFKEQ. J lost 5 bases, V lost 3 bases, and 10 bases had no gene match. The CDR3 consists of 16 residues.

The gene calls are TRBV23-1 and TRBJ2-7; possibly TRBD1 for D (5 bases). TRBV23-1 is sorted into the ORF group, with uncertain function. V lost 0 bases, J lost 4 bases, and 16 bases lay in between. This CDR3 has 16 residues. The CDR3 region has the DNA TGCGCCAGCAGTCAATCGCAGGACAACCCAGGGTACGAGCAGTACTTC. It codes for CASSQSQDNPGYEQYF.

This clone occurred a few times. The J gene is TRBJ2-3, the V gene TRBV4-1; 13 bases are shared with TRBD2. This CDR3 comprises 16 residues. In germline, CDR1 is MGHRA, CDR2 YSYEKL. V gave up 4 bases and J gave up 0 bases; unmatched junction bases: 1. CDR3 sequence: CASSRGLAGSTDTQYF. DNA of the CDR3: TGCGCCAGCAGCCGGGGACTAGCGGGGAGCACAGATACGCAGTATTTT.

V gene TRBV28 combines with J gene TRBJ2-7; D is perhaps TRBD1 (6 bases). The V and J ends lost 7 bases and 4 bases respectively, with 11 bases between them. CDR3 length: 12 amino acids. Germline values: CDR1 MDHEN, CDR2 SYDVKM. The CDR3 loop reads CASKEDRYEQYF. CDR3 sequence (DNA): TGTGCCAGCAAAGAGGACAGATACGAGCAGTACTTC.

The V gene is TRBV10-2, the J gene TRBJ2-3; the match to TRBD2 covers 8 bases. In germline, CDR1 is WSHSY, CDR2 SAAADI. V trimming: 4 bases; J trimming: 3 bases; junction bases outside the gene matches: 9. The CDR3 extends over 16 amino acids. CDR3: CASSGAGRGITDTQYF. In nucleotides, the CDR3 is TGCGCCAGCAGTGGGGCCGGGAGGGGGATAACAGATACGCAGTATTTT.

CDR3 sequence reads: CASTRDSSNTGELFF. CDR3 DNA sequence: TGTGCCAGCACTAGGGACAGCAGTAACACCGGGGAGCTGTTTTTT. The V call is TRBV2, the J call TRBJ2-2; 7 bases agree with TRBD1. V lost 7 bases and J lost 2; bases outside the gene matches: 7. In germline, CDR1 is SNHLY, CDR2 FYNNEI. This CDR3 is 15 amino acids long.

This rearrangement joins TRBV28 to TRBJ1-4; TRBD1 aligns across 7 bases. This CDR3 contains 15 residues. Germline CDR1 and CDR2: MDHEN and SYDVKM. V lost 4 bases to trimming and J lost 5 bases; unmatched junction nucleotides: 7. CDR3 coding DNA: TGTGCCAGCAGTTCTACAGGGGCTTCGAATGAAAAACTGTTTTTT. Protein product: CASSSTGASNEKLFF.

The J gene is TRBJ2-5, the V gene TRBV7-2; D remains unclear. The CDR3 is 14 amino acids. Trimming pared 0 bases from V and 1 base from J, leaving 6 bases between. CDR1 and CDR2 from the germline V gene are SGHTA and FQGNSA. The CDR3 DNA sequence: TGTGCCAGCAGCTTAGCCGGAGTCCAAGAGACCCAGTACTTC. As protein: CASSLAGVQETQYF.

The CDR3 DNA sequence: TGCGCCAGCGGGCTTCAGGGGGGCCGAGGGAATCAGCCCCAGCATTTT. Translated, it gives CASGLQGGRGNQPQHF. V and J are TRBV23-1 and TRBJ1-5; 7 bases fit TRBD1. TRBV23-1 is designated an ORF whose function remains uncertain. The CDR3 has 16 amino acids. Trimming took 8 bases from V and 4 from J; bases not matched to a gene: 14.

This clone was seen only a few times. CDR3 coding DNA: TGTGCCACCAGCAGAGATCGGGGGGGCGTGGGAGAGACCCAGTACTTC. Its translation is CATSRDRGGVGETQYF. The chain uses TRBV15 and TRBJ2-5; TRBD2 agrees at 8 bases. This CDR3 contains 16 residues. Germline CDR1 is LNHNV and CDR2 is YYDKDF (reference sequence). The V gene end was trimmed by 0 bases and the J gene end by 4 bases; junction bases not matched to a gene: 7.

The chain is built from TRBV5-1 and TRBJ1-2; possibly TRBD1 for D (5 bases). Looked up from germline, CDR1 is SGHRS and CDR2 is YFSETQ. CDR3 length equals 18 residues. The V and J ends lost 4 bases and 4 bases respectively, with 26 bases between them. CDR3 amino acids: CASSPSTGFRTMTYGYTF. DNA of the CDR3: TGCGCCAGCAGCCCGTCTACCGGTTTTCGGACAATGACCTATGGCTACACCTTC.

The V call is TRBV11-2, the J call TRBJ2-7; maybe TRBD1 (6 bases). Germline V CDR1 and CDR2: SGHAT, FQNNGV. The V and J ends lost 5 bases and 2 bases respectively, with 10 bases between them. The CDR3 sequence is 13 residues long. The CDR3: CASSLGQPYEQYF. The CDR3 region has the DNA TGTGCCAGCAGCCTTGGACAGCCCTACGAGCAGTACTTC.

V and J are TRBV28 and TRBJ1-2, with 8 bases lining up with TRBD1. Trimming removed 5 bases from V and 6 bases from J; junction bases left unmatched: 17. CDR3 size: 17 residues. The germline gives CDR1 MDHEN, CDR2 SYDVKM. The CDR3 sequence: CASSPTQGGAYMHGYTF. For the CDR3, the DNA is TGTGCCAGCAGTCCGACACAGGGGGGGGCCTATATGCATGGCTACACCTTC.

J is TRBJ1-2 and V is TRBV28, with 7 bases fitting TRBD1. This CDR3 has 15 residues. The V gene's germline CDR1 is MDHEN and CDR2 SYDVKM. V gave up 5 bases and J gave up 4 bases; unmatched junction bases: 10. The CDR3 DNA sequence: TGTGCCAGCAGTCCAATTCGTCAGGGGGGCTATGGCTACACCTTC. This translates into CASSPIRQGGYGYTF.

The CDR3 region has the DNA TGTGCCAGCAGTCGACAGGGGGCCAACTATGGCTACACCTTC. Its translation is CASSRQGANYGYTF. The chain combines TRBV7-9 with TRBJ1-2, with TRBD1 identical over 10 bases. The germline CDR1 and CDR2 sequences are SEHNR and FQNEAQ (reference sequence). V was clipped by 6 bases and J by 2 bases; unmatched bases: 3. The CDR3 length is 14 residues.

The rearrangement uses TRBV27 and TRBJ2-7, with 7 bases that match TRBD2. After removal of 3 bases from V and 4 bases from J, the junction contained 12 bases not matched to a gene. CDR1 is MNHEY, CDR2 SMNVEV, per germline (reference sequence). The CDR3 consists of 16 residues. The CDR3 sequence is CASSFNRGLSDYEQYF. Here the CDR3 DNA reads TGTGCCAGCAGTTTCAACCGGGGACTATCCGATTACGAGCAGTACTTC.

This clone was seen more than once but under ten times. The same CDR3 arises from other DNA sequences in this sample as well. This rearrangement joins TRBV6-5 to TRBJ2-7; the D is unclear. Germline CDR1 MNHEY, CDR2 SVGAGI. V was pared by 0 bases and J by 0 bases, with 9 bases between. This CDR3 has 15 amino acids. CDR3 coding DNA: TGTGCCAGCAGTTACTCGGGCAGTATCTCCTACGAGCAGTACTTC. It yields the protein CASSYSGSISYEQYF.

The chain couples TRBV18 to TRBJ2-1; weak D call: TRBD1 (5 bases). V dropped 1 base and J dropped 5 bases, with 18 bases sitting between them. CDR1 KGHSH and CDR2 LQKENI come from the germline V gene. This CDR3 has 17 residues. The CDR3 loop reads CASSPRGEGRGHNEQFF. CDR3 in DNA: TGTGCCAGCTCACCACGCGGAGAAGGAAGGGGCCACAATGAGCAGTTCTTC.